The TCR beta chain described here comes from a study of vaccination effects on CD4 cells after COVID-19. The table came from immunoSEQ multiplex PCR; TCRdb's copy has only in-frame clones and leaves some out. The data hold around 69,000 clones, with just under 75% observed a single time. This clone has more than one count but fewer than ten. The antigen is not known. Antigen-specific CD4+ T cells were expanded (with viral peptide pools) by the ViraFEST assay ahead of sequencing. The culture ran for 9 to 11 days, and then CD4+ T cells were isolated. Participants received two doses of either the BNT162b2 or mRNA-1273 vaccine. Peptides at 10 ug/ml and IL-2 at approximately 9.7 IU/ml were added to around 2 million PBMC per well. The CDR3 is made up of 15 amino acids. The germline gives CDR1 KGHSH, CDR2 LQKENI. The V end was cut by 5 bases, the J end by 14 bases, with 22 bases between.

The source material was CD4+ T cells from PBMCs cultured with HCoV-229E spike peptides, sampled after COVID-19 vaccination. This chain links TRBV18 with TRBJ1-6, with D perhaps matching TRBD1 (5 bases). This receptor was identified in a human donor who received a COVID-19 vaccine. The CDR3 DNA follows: TGTGCCAGCTCAGGGAGGCTGGGACGAGACCTCACCCTCCACTTT. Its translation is CASSGRLGRDLTLHF. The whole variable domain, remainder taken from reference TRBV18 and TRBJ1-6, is NAGVMQNPRHLVRRRGQEARLRCSPMKGHSHVYWYRQLPEEGLKFMVYLQKENIIDESGMPKERFSAEFPKEGPSILRIQQVVRGDSAAYFCASSGRLGRDLTLHFGNGTRLTVT.